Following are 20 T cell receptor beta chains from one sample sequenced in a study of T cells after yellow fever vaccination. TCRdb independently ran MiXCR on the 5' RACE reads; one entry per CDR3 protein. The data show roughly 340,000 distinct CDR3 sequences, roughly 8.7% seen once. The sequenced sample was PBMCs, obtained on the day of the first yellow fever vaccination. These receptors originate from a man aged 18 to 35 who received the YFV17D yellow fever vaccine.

CDR3 loop: CASSPGDRGTEAFF. The CDR3, as DNA: TGTGCCAGCAGTCCCGGGGACAGGGGCACTGAAGCTTTCTTT. J is TRBJ1-1 and V is TRBV7-2, with TRBD1 identical over 10 bases. Germline lookup yields CDR1 SGHTA and CDR2 FQGNSA. The CDR3 length is 14 residues. Germline trimming cut 6 bases from V and 4 bases from J; bases unmatched to any gene: 5.

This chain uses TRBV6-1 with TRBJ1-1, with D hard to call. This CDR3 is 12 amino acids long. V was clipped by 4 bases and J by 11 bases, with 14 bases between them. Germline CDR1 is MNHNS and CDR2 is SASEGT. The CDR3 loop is CASSAGWVYAFF. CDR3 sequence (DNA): TGTGCCAGCAGTGCCGGATGGGTTTACGCTTTCTTT.

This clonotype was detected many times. CDR3 loop: CASSPPAGRTEAFF. The CDR3 DNA reads as TGTGCCAGCAGCCCACCAGCGGGTAGAACTGAAGCTTTCTTT. The chain couples TRBV9 to TRBJ1-1; D gene ambiguous. V shed 4 bases and J shed 5 bases, with 15 bases lying between them. Looked up from germline, CDR1 is SGDLS and CDR2 is YYNGEE. The CDR3 has 14 amino acids.

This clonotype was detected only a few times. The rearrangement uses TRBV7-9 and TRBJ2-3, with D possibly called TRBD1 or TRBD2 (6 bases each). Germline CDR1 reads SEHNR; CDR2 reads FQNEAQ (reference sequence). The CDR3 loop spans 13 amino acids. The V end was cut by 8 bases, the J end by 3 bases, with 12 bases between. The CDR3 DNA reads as TGTGCCAGCGCAGGGGCGGGGACAGATACGCAGTATTTT. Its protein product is CASAGAGTDTQYF.

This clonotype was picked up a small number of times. CDR3 DNA sequence: TGCGCCAGCAGCCAGGACCGGGACAGTTACCAAGAGACCCAGTACTTC. Protein product: CASSQDRDSYQETQYF. The chain links TRBV4-1 to TRBJ2-5, with 7 bases aligning to TRBD1. This CDR3 has 16 amino acids. With 3 bases clipped from V and 0 bases from J, the junction kept 7 bases outside the gene matches. Germline-derived CDR1 and CDR2 are MGHRA and YSYEKL.

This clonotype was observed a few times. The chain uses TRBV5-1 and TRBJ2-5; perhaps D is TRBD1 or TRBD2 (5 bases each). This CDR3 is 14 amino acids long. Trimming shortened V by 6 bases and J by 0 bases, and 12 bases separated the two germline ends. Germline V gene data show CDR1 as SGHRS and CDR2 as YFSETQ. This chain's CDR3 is CASTSGTDQETQYF. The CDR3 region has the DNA TGCGCCAGCACGTCCGGGACGGACCAAGAGACCCAGTACTTC. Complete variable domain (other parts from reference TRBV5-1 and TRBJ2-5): KAGVTQTPRYLIKTRGQQVTLSCSPISGHRSVSWYQQTPGQGLQFLFEYFSETQRNKGNFPGRFSGRQFSNSRSEMNVSTLELGDSALYLCASTSGTDQETQYFGPGTRLLVL.

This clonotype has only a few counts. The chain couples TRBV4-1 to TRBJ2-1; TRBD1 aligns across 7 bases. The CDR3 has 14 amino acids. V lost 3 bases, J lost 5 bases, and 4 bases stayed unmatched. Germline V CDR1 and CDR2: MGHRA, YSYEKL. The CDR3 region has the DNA TGCGCCAGCAGCCAGGGACAGCAAGACAATGAGCAGTTCTTC. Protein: CASSQGQQDNEQFF.

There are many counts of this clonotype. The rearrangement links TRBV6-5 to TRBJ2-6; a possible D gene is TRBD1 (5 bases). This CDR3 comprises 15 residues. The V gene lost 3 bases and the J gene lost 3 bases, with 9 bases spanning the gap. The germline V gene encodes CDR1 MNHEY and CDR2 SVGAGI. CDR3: CASSYGAHGANVLTF. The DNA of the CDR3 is TGTGCCAGCAGTTATGGGGCTCATGGGGCCAACGTCCTGACTTTC.

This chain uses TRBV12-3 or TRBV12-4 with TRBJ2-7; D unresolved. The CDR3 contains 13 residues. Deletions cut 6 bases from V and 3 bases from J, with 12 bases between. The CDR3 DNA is TGTGCCAGCAGCTACCCCGGCAGCTACGAGCAGTACTTC. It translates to CASSYPGSYEQYF.

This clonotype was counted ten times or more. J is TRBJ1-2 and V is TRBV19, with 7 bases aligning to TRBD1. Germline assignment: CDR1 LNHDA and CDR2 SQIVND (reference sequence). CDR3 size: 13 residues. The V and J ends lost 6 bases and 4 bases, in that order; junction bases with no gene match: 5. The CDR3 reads CASRPGQSYGYTF. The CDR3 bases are TGTGCCAGTAGACCGGGACAGAGCTATGGCTACACCTTC.

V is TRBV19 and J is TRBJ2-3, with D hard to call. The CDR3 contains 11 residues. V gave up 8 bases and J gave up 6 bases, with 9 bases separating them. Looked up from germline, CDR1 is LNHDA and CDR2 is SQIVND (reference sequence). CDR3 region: CASQSWDTQYF. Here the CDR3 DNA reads TGTGCCAGTCAGAGTTGGGATACGCAGTATTTT.

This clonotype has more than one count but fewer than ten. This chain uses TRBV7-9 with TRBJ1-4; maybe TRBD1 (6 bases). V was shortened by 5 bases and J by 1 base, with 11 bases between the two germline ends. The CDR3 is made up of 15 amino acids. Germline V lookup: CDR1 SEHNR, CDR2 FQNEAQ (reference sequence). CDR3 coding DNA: TGTGCCAGCAGCGCAGGGGCGAGAACTAATGAAAAACTGTTTTTT. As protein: CASSAGARTNEKLFF.

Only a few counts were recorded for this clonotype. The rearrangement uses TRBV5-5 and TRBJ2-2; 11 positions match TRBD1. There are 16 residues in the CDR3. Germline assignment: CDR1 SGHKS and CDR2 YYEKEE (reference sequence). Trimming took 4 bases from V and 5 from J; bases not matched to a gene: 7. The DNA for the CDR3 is TGTGCCAGCAGCGGGAGGACAGGGGGCGCGACCGGGGAGCTGTTTTTT. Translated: CASSGRTGGATGELFF.

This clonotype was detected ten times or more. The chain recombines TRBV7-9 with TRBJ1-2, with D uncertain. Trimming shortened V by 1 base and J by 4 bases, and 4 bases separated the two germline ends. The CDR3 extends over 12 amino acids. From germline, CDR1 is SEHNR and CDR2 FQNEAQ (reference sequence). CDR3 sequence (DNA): TGTGCCAGCAGCTTAGGCAGCTATGGCTACACCTTC. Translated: CASSLGSYGYTF.

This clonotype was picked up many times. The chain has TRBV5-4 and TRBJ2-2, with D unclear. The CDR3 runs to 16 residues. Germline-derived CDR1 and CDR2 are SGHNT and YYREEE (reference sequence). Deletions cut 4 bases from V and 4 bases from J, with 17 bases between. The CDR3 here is CASSPRPGEPTGELFF. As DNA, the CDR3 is TGTGCCAGCAGCCCTAGACCAGGAGAACCCACCGGGGAGCTGTTTTTT.

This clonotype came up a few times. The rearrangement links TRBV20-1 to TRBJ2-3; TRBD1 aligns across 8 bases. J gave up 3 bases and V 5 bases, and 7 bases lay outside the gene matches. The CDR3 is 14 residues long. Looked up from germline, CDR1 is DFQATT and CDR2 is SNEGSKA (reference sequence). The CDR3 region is CSARDRLGTDTQYF. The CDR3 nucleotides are TGCAGTGCTCGGGACAGGCTAGGGACAGATACGCAGTATTTT.

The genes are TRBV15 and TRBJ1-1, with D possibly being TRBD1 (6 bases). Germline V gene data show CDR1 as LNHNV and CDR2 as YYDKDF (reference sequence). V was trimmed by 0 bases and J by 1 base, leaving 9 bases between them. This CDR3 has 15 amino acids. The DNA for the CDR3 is TGTGCCACCAGCAGAGAGGGACATTCGAACACTGAAGCTTTCTTT. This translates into CATSREGHSNTEAFF.

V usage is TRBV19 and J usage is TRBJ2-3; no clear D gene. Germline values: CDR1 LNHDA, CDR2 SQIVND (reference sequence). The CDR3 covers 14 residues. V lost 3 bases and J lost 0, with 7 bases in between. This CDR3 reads CASSIRISTDTQYF. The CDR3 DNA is TGTGCCAGTAGTATCCGGATCAGCACAGATACGCAGTATTTT.

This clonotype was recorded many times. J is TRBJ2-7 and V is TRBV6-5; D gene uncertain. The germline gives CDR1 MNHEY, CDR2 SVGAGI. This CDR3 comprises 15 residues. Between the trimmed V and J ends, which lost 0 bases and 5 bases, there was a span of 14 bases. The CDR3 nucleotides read TGTGCCAGCAGTTACTCGGCAGGCCCCGCCAACGAGCAGTACTTC. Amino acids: CASSYSAGPANEQYF.

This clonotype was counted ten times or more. CDR3 nucleotides: TGTGCCAGCAGCCCCCCTAGTAGTAATGAGCAGTTCTTC. The encoded protein is CASSPPSSNEQFF. The chain has TRBV7-2 and TRBJ2-1; D unresolved. The CDR3 has 13 residues. V was shortened by 5 bases and J by 7 bases, with 12 bases between the two germline ends. Germline lookup yields CDR1 SGHTA and CDR2 FQGNSA. Using reference TRBV7-2 and TRBJ2-1 for the parts outside the CDR3, the full variable domain is GAGVSQSPSNKVTEKGKDVELRCDPISGHTALYWYRQSLGQGLEFLIYFQGNSAPDKSGLPSDRFSAERTGGSVSTLTIQRTQQEDSAVYLCASSPPSSNEQFFGPGTRLTVL.